One sample yielded the 29 T cell receptor beta chains listed below, sequenced in a study of T-cell memory formation after mild COVID-19. TCRdb re-called the 5' RACE reads with MiXCR, one entry per CDR3 protein. The sample records fewer than 600,000 distinct CDR3 sequences, about a fifth being singletons. The sequenced sample was PBMCs or a T cell subset sorted from them (not recorded which). Every receptor here comes from an adult woman who had mild COVID-19 (a few samples of this study predate the infection). Cell type and time point are not known.

The chain recombines TRBV4-3 with TRBJ2-1; D ambiguous. This CDR3 region has 15 residues. With 0 bases removed from V and 7 bases from J, the gap between germline ends came to 13 bases. The V gene's germline CDR1 is LGHNA and CDR2 YSLEER. The CDR3 protein is CASSQERLEMNEQFF. For the CDR3, the DNA is TGCGCCAGCAGCCAAGAACGCCTAGAAATGAATGAGCAGTTCTTC.

This clonotype was seen more than once but under ten times. This sequence joins TRBV4-2 and TRBJ2-5; a weak D match, TRBD1 (6 bases). Trimming stripped 4 bases from V and 1 base from J, with 16 bases between. Germline lookup yields CDR1 LGHNA and CDR2 YNFKEQ. This CDR3 comprises 16 residues. The CDR3 DNA reads TGTGCCAGCAGCCGAGGAACAGGGATATTCCAAGAGACCCAGTACTTC. Translation gives CASSRGTGIFQETQYF.

A few counts support this clonotype. The V and J genes are TRBV12-3 or TRBV12-4 and TRBJ2-7; 14 bases agree with TRBD2. Unmatched junction bases numbered 3, after V lost 5 bases and J lost 0 bases. This CDR3 comprises 16 residues. Here the CDR3 reads CASSPGLAGASYEQYF. DNA of the CDR3: TGTGCCAGCAGTCCGGGACTAGCGGGGGCCTCCTACGAGCAGTACTTC.

The chain recombines TRBV6-2 or TRBV6-3 with TRBJ2-7; D unresolved. V was clipped by 0 bases and J by 3 bases, with 9 bases between them. Germline V gives CDR1 MNHEY, CDR2 SVGEGT. The CDR3 totals 14 residues. CDR3 sequence (DNA): TGTGCCAGCAGTTACTCGAGGTTGGTCTACGAGCAGTACTTC. It yields the protein CASSYSRLVYEQYF.

This clonotype was found a few times. This chain uses TRBV2 with TRBJ1-1, with D tentatively TRBD1 (6 bases). The germline gives CDR1 SNHLY, CDR2 FYNNEI. The length of the CDR3 is 13 residues. The V end lost 7 bases, the J end lost 4 bases, and 13 bases lay between the germline ends. CDR3 nucleotide sequence: TGTGCCAGCACAACAGAGGGGGGCACTGAAGCTTTCTTT. It encodes CASTTEGGTEAFF.

This clonotype occurred a few times. The chain has TRBV6-5 and TRBJ1-5; TRBD1 matches 7 bases. The CDR3 length is 15 residues. With 6 bases clipped from V and 2 bases from J, the junction kept 7 bases outside the gene matches. Germline CDR1 and CDR2: MNHEY and SVGAGI. CDR3 loop: CASSEVGQGNQPQHF. In DNA form, the CDR3 reads TGTGCCAGCAGCGAAGTTGGACAGGGCAATCAGCCCCAGCATTTT.

This clonotype showed up just a few times. J is TRBJ1-5 and V is TRBV6-5; TRBD1 might be the D (6 bases). CDR1 is MNHEY and CDR2 is SVGAGI in the germline V gene. V was pared by 2 bases and J by 5 bases, with 10 bases between. CDR3 length: 14 amino acids. DNA of the CDR3: TGTGCCAGCAGTTACGACAGGACCCATCAGCCCCAGCATTTT. Encoded protein: CASSYDRTHQPQHF.

This sequence joins TRBV3-1 and TRBJ2-1; 8 bases match TRBD1. Germline assignment: CDR1 LGHDT and CDR2 YNNKEL (reference sequence). V shed 0 bases and J 5 bases; nucleotides not matched to a gene: 9. The CDR3 runs 17 residues. The CDR3 DNA follows: TGTGCCAGCAGCCAAGAGGGGACAGGCCGAGTTGACAATGAGCAGTTCTTC. Protein product: CASSQEGTGRVDNEQFF.

This clonotype has only a few counts. The genes are TRBV2 and TRBJ1-3; maybe TRBD1 (5 bases). This CDR3 region has 13 residues. Germline lookup yields CDR1 SNHLY and CDR2 FYNNEI. V lost 9 bases, J lost 4 bases, and 13 bases lay in between. The chain's CDR3 is CARRGVPGNTIYF. The DNA of the CDR3 is TGTGCCAGAAGAGGGGTCCCCGGAAACACCATATATTTT.

J is TRBJ2-1 and V is TRBV12-3 or TRBV12-4, with D unresolved. This CDR3 is 11 amino acids long. The V end was cut by 6 bases, the J end by 10 bases, with 10 bases between. In nucleotides, the CDR3 is TGTGCCAGCAGATCGGGTGGGGAGCAGTTCTTC. This translates into CASRSGGEQFF.

The table lists this clonotype with a few counts. The genes are TRBV11-2 and TRBJ2-1; D is uncertain. The germline V gene has CDR1 SGHAT and CDR2 FQNNGV. The CDR3 extends over 15 amino acids. V was clipped by 4 bases and J by 10 bases, with 20 bases between them. The CDR3, as DNA: TGTGCCAGCAGCTCAGTTAGGGTTAAGAGTAGGGAGCAGTTCTTC. The encoded protein is CASSSVRVKSREQFF.

The chain joins TRBV20-1 to TRBJ2-7; D could derive from TRBD1 or TRBD2 (6 bases each). The germline CDR1 and CDR2 sequences are DFQATT and SNEGSKA (reference sequence). Between the trimmed V and J ends, which lost 3 bases and 6 bases, there was a span of 15 bases. The CDR3 covers 13 residues. The CDR3, as DNA: TGCAGTGCTAGGGACCGGGGGCTAGCCGAGCAGTACTTC. This sequence encodes CSARDRGLAEQYF.

Only a few counts were recorded for this clonotype. This chain uses TRBV29-1 with TRBJ2-2; 9 bases align to TRBD2. The CDR3 has 15 amino acids. V gave up 4 bases and J gave up 4 bases; unmatched junction bases: 7. Germline assignment: CDR1 SQVTM and CDR2 ANQGSEA. Here the CDR3 DNA reads TGCAGCGTTGTAAGGCGGGAGGGCGCCACCGGGGAGCTGTTTTTT. Translating gives CSVVRREGATGELFF.

This clonotype has only a few counts. This rearrangement joins TRBV30 to TRBJ2-3; TRBD2 matches at 10 bases. The CDR3 has 15 residues. The V gene end was trimmed by 0 bases and the J gene end by 1 base; junction bases not matched to a gene: 1. Per the germline V gene, CDR1 is GTSNPN and CDR2 is SVGIG (reference sequence). For the CDR3, the DNA is TGTGCCTGGAGTGTGGGGACTAGCGGCACAGATACGCAGTATTTT. Its protein product is CAWSVGTSGTDTQYF.

The chain has TRBV7-2 and TRBJ2-7; D is unresolved. The CDR3 has 17 residues. CDR1 and CDR2 from the germline V gene are SGHTA and FQGNSA. Trimming left V 1 base short and J 4 bases short, with 20 bases between. CDR3 in DNA: TGTGCCAGCAGCTTAGGGTGGGGTTACCAAGGAATGTACGAGCAGTACTTC. Protein product: CASSLGWGYQGMYEQYF.

The V and J genes are TRBV7-6 and TRBJ2-7; TRBD1 matches at 7 bases. The CDR3 is 13 residues long. V dropped 5 bases and J dropped 5; count of bases not matched to a gene: 6. Germline lookup yields CDR1 SGHVS and CDR2 FNYEAQ. CDR3: CASSVGQANEQYF. DNA of the CDR3: TGTGCCAGCAGCGTAGGACAGGCGAACGAGCAGTACTTC.

The V and J genes are TRBV11-2 and TRBJ1-4, with unresolved D. The V and J ends lost 5 bases and 0 bases respectively, with 13 bases between them. CDR1 is SGHAT, CDR2 FQNNGV, per germline. The CDR3 runs 16 residues. The CDR3 here is CASSGVAQTTNEKLFF. CDR3 sequence (DNA): TGTGCCAGCAGCGGGGTTGCTCAAACAACTAATGAAAAACTGTTTTTT.

The chain employs TRBV20-1 and TRBJ2-7; 13 bases are a match to TRBD2. The J segment lost 6 bases and the V segment lost 3 bases, leaving 5 bases of the junction unmatched. CDR1 is DFQATT, CDR2 SNEGSKA, per germline (reference sequence). CDR3 length equals 14 residues. The CDR3 reads CSASAGTSGVEQYF. CDR3 coding DNA: TGCAGTGCTAGCGCCGGGACTAGCGGGGTCGAGCAGTACTTC.

V usage is TRBV2 and J usage is TRBJ2-3; D may be TRBD1 or TRBD2 (5 bases each). Germline values: CDR1 SNHLY, CDR2 FYNNEI. Trimming cost V 5 bases and J 0 bases, with 15 bases left between them. The CDR3 is made up of 16 amino acids. The CDR3 loop reads CASSPGTRPSTDTQYF. The CDR3 DNA sequence: TGTGCCAGCAGTCCCGGGACCCGCCCTAGCACAGATACGCAGTATTTT.

This clonotype has just a few counts. The chain joins TRBV20-1 to TRBJ2-5; D remains ambiguous. The CDR3 is 15 amino acids. The germline V gene encodes CDR1 DFQATT and CDR2 SNEGSKA (reference sequence). The CDR3 protein is CRAPKTRTFQETQYF. CDR3 DNA: TGCAGGGCCCCGAAGACGCGGACCTTCCAAGAGACCCAGTACTTC.

This chain joins TRBV7-6 and TRBJ1-1, with 12 nucleotides matching TRBD1. Germline V gives CDR1 SGHVS, CDR2 FNYEAQ. The CDR3 length is 16 residues. V lost 5 bases, J lost 6 bases, and 10 bases stayed unmatched. DNA for the CDR3: TGTGCCAGCAGCCAGGGCCGGGACAGGGGGCTGGCTGAAGCTTTCTTT. Its protein is CASSQGRDRGLAEAFF.

A single count supports this clonotype. The chain uses TRBV5-1 and TRBJ2-2, with D maybe TRBD2 (5 bases). The CDR3 contains 16 residues. Trimming removed 2 bases from V and 3 bases from J, with 14 bases in between. Germline V lookup: CDR1 SGHRS, CDR2 YFSETQ. CDR3 in amino acids: CASSFRLAGHTGELFF. The CDR3 nucleotides are TGCGCCAGCAGCTTCCGCTTGGCGGGTCACACCGGGGAGCTGTTTTTT. Full variable domain (remainder filled in from reference TRBV5-1 and TRBJ2-2): KAGVTQTPRYLIKTRGQQVTLSCSPISGHRSVSWYQQTPGQGLQFLFEYFSETQRNKGNFPGRFSGRQFSNSRSEMNVSTLELGDSALYLCASSFRLAGHTGELFFGEGSRLTVL.

This clonotype was seen many times. This sequence joins TRBV18 and TRBJ1-1; D uncertain. Germline CDR1 KGHSH, CDR2 LQKENI. This CDR3 has 12 residues. Trimming removed 6 bases from V and 8 bases from J, with 13 bases in between. Here the CDR3 reads CASSRRREEAFF. In nucleotides, the CDR3 is TGTGCCAGCTCTCGGAGAAGGGAGGAAGCTTTCTTT.

This clonotype was found many times. The V call is TRBV6-6, the J call TRBJ2-5; no definite D call. This CDR3 comprises 14 residues. Per germline, CDR1 MNHNY and CDR2 SVGAGI (reference sequence). V was clipped by 2 bases and J by 0 bases, with 7 bases between them. CDR3 DNA: TGTGCCAGCAGTTACGAGCTATACCAAGAGACCCAGTACTTC. It yields the protein CASSYELYQETQYF.

This clonotype was detected many times. The chain recombines TRBV6-6 with TRBJ1-3, with a weak D call TRBD1 (5 bases). Trimming stripped 6 bases from V and 11 bases from J, with 8 bases between. Germline assignment: CDR1 MNHNY and CDR2 SVGAGI (reference sequence). CDR3 length: 10 residues. Here the CDR3 reads CASSDRSIYF. The DNA for the CDR3 is TGTGCCAGCAGCGACAGATCCATATATTTT.

This clonotype was observed a handful of times. The rearrangement uses TRBV12-3 or TRBV12-4 and TRBJ2-1, with D perhaps TRBD2 (6 bases). The CDR3 extends over 16 amino acids. V lost 6 bases to trimming and J lost 4 bases, with 19 bases between them. The CDR3: CASRGGAWRGYNEQFF. The CDR3 region has the DNA TGTGCCAGCAGAGGTGGGGCCTGGAGGGGATACAATGAGCAGTTCTTC.

Worth noting for this clonotype: No conserved phenylalanine or tryptophan is present at the end of the CDR3, so a read error is the likely explanation. The limits of the CDR3 on the DNA are not certain, so only TCRdb's listed CDR3 is given. The chain carries TRBV5-5 and TRBJ2-3; the DNA was not used to check the table's D call, TRBD2. Germline CDR1 and CDR2: SGHKS and YYEKEE (reference sequence). With termini counted, the CDR3 has 12 amino acids. The CDR3 loop reads CASSFGPGPGVI.

This clonotype was observed a few times. The genes are TRBV2 and TRBJ2-3, with D tentatively TRBD2 (6 bases). The germline V gene encodes CDR1 SNHLY and CDR2 FYNNEI. This CDR3 is 14 amino acids long. V was clipped by 5 bases and J by 6 bases, with 15 bases between them. The CDR3 nucleotides are TGTGCCAGCAGTTTAGCGGAGCCGCCGGATACGCAGTATTTT. It is translated as CASSLAEPPDTQYF.

This chain uses TRBV5-1 with TRBJ1-6; D is perhaps TRBD1 (5 bases). The V gene's germline CDR1 is SGHRS and CDR2 YFSETQ. Trimming cost V 5 bases and J 7 bases, with 19 bases left between them. There are 16 residues in the CDR3. The CDR3 is CASSRRGPSENSPLHF. CDR3 bases: TGCGCCAGCAGTCGGAGGGGCCCCTCGGAGAATTCACCCCTCCACTTT.